This T cell receptor (beta chain) was recovered during a study of shared clonotypes between healthy human individuals (dated by TCRdb to about 2020). A note on the overall study: The cohort comprised a couple of women and a few men aged 18 to 49 years. To estimate repertoire size and how much clonotype sharing occurs between individuals, the study deeply sequenced the blood TCR repertoires of several healthy adults. Different laboratories and diverse techniques were used to prepare libraries and sequence TCR repertoires, to increase sequencing depth and limit assay-specific biases. Per donor, leukapheresis produced somewhere between about 0.8 and 9 billion PBMCs.

To note about this clone: No antigen is known for it. There are no base qualities to consult, and no much larger clone falls within one base.

Donors were healthy HIV-negative adults with no recently reported acute infections or vaccinations. Every donor was a Caucasian adult residing in Nashville, Tennessee, USA. For unsorted samples, about 90 million PBMCs were counted and genomic DNA was extracted with the QIAamp DNA Blood Mini kit. Blood was collected by leukapheresis, and PBMCs were isolated by Ficoll-Histopaque density gradient centrifugation and then cryopreserved in liquid nitrogen vapor phase. The paper's findings and limits, for the study overall: The genetic and exposure-history diversity represented was limited by the small number of donors. Sampling was limited to blood, and TCR repertoires in tissue likely differ from TCR repertoires in blood. Based on pairwise subsampling, the degree of clonotype sharing among donors was expected to be affected by sequencing depth.

The V and J ends are trimmed by 9 bases and 3 bases, leaving 17 bases between them. The CDR3 runs 14 residues from the cysteine to the phenylalanine. Only CDR3 DNA remains: 42 bases, in frame from the first base. CDR1 LNHDA and CDR2 SQIVND are derived from the germline V gene (reference sequence). TCR CDR3 regions were amplified from genomic DNA by multiplex PCR using the deep immunoSEQ assay. Genomic DNA extracted from each cell subset was distributed evenly over all wells of several immunoSEQ 96-well plates, and each plate served as one replicate. For unsorted PBMC, about 300 ng of genomic DNA, equivalent to around 30,000 T cell genomes, went into each replicate PCR. Genomic DNA from unsorted PBMC was sequenced over ten immunoSEQ deep assay plates. Purified libraries were measured with a Qubit 3.0 fluorometer, size-checked on a Bioanalyzer 2100, and measured again with the KAPA Library Quantification kit. A separate single-read 150-cycle Illumina NextSeq 550 flow cell was used to sequence each immunoSEQ 96-well plate. The source study handled its data this way. Because only junctional sequences without quality scores were contained in the immunoSEQ output, filtering matching that applied to full-length reads could not be performed. To assign V/J genes and CDR3, sequences were annotated using PyIR, a Python wrapper for IgBLAST v1.9, with IMGT germline references. Reads with weak V/J assignments (E-value above 1e-6), missing CDR3, stop codons, out-of-frame junctions, or ambiguous translated residues were removed. V3J clonotypes were defined by identical inferred V gene, J gene, and CDR3 amino acid sequence. The percentage overlap between two repertoires was calculated by dividing the number of shared unique clonotypes by the size of the smaller repertoire. Three approaches were used to assess repertoire richness: RTK rarefaction, the Chao1 estimator, and Recon v2.1 estimates of unobserved clonotypes. In its TCRdb copy, this immuneACCESS table keeps in-frame sequences only and misses some clones. Where compared with another copy, unresolved V genes explain less than half of these, and the others have no known cause. The DNA was the basis for D and trimming; V, J and clone size are from that table. This sample holds about half a million clones; over 70% were observed only once. The ten largest clones represent roughly 13% of the sample.

Sequenced: PBMCs. This TCR came from a middle-aged woman in good health. Some clones in this sample may be carry-over from other donors' samples. The chain is made from TRBV19 and TRBJ2-5; perhaps TRBD1 is the D gene, with 5 bases matching. The sequence in DNA is TGTGCCAGCTCACAGGTCGTTTTAAAAGAGACCCAGTACTTC. It translates as CASSQVVLKETQYF.